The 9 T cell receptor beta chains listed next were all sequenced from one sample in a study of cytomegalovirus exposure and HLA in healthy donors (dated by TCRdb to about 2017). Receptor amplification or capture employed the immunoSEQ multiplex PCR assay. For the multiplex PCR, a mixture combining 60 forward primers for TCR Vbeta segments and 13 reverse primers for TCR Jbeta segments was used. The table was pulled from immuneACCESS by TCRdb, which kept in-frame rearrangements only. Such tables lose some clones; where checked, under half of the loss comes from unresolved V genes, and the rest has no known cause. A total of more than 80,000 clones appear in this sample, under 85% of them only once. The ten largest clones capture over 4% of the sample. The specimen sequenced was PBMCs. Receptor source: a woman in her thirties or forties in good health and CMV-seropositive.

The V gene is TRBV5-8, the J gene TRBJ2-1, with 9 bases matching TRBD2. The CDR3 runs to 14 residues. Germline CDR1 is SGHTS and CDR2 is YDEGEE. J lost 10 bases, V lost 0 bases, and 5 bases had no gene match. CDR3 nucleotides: TGTGCCAGCAGCTTGGTGGCTAGCGGGAAAGAGCAGTTCTTC. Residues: CASSLVASGKEQFF.

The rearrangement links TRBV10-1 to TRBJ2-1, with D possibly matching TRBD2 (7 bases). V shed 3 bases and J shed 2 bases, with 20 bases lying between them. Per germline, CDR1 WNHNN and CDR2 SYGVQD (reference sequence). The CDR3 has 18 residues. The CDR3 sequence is CASSDRMGGGSTYNEQFF. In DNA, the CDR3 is TGCGCCAGCAGTGATCGGATGGGGGGCGGGAGTACCTACAATGAGCAGTTCTTC.

The CDR3, as DNA: TGTGCCAGCAGCCCACTATTCGCGAACACCGGGGAGCTGTTTTTT. It is translated as CASSPLFANTGELFF. The V call is TRBV7-2, the J call TRBJ2-2; D gene ambiguous. Trimming stripped 5 bases from V and 0 bases from J, with 10 bases between. The length of the CDR3 is 15 residues. Germline CDR1 reads SGHTA; CDR2 reads FQGNSA.

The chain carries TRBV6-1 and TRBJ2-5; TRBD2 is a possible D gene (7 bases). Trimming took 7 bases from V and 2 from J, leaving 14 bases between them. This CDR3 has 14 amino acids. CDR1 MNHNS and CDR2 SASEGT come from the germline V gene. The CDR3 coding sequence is TGTGCCAGCATGGGGGGGCTGGGGCAAGAGACCCAGTACTTC. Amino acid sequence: CASMGGLGQETQYF.

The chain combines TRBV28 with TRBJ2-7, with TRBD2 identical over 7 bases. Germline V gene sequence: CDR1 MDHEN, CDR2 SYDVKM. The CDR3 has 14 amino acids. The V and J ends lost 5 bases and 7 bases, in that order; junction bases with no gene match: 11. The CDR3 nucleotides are TGTGCCAGCAGTCTAGGGACTACTCCTTGGGAGCAGTACTTC. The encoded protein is CASSLGTTPWEQYF.

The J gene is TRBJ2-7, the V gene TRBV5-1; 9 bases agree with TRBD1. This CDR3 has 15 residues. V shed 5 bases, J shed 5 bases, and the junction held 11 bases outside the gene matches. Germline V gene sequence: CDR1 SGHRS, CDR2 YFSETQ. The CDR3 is CASSGMGQGVNEQYF. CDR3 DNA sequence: TGCGCCAGCAGTGGGATGGGACAGGGAGTTAACGAGCAGTACTTC.

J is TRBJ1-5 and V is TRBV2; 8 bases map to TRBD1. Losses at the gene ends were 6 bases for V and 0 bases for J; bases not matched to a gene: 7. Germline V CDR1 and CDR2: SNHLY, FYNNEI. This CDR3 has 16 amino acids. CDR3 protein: CASSTRGRGSNQPQHF. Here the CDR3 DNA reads TGTGCCAGCAGCACCAGGGGGCGAGGTAGCAATCAGCCCCAGCATTTT.

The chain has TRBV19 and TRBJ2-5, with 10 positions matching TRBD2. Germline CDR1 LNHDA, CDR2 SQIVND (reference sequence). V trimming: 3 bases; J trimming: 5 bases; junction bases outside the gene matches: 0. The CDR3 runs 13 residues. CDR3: CASSMTSGETQYF. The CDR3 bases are TGTGCCAGTAGTATGACTAGCGGGGAGACCCAGTACTTC.

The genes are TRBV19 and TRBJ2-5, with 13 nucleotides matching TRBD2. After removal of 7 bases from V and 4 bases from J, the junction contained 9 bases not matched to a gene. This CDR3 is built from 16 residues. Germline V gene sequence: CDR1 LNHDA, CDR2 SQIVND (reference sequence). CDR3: CASTRTSGRRIETQYF. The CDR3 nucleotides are TGTGCCAGTACTCGGACTAGCGGGAGACGTATAGAGACCCAGTACTTC.